This record covers a single T cell receptor beta chain. Its cognate antigen is unknown. This entry belongs to a study of cytomegalovirus exposure and HLA in healthy donors. General study points: TRBV6-2, TRBV6-3 and some other V segments were unresolvable in 87-base-pair reads. Association of a missense DCLRE1C variant with TCR beta V- and J-gene trimming was reported in a later analysis. It is likely that the observed cluster of highly shared sequence variants was a sequencing artifact.

CDR3 length: 14 residues. Germline V lookup: CDR1 SNHLY, CDR2 FYNNEI. V was shortened by 0 bases and J by 6 bases, with 9 bases between the two germline ends. PCR amplification relied on 60 Vbeta primers (plus 13 Jbeta primers). Using immunoSEQ multiplex PCR, the repertoire was profiled, and TCRdb retains in-frame clones only, with some absent. The table includes roughly 100,000 clones, around 80% detected once. The chain links TRBV2 to TRBJ1-5, with D possibly being TRBD1 (5 bases). The receptor comes from a woman between 40 and 55 years old in good health and CMV-seronegative. The sequenced material came from PBMCs. CDR3 nucleotide sequence: TGTGCCAGCAGTGAAGCTCAGGGAATTCAGCCCCAGCATTTT. Protein: CASSEAQGIQPQHF. The full variable domain, rest sourced from reference TRBV2 and TRBJ1-5, is EPEVTQTPSHQVTQMGQEVILRCVPISNHLYFYWYRQILGQKVEFLVSFYNNEISEKSEIFDDQFSVERPDGSNFTLKIRSTKLEDSAMYFCASSEAQGIQPQHFGDGTRLSIL.